This TCR beta chain was found in a study of vaccination effects on CD4 cells after COVID-19. Study-level background: The cohort was immunized with two doses of either the BNT162b2 or mRNA-1273 vaccine. Study-level results: By a late point after vaccination, infection- and vaccine-induced clones had shrunk markedly through clonal contraction.

Per germline, CDR1 SNHLY and CDR2 FYNNEI. The CDR3 covers 14 residues. V shed 6 bases and J 6 bases; nucleotides not matched to a gene: 6. Repertoires were generated with immunoSEQ multiplex PCR, while TCRdb's copy carries only in-frame clones and drops some. The sample lists just over 20,000 clones; approximately 70% were seen once. Before any sequencing was done, the ViraFEST assay used viral peptide pools to expand antigen-specific CD4+ T cells. Cultured cells yielded isolated CD4+ T cells after 10 days. Vaccine recipients lacked prior SARS-CoV-2 infection and had negative nucleocapsid antibodies. It was with 10 IU/ml IL-2 and approximately 10 ug/ml peptides that around 1.9 million PBMC per well were cultured. This clone was counted only a few times. Its antigen is not identified.

The V call is TRBV2, the J call TRBJ2-1; TRBD2 matches at 9 bases. The TCR originated in a human donor who received a COVID-19 vaccine. The input for sequencing was CD4+ T cells from PBMCs cultured with HCoV-229E spike peptides, taken before COVID-19 vaccination. The CDR3 sequence is CASRETSGRNEQFF. The DNA of the CDR3 is TGTGCCAGCAGGGAAACTAGCGGGCGCAATGAGCAGTTCTTC.